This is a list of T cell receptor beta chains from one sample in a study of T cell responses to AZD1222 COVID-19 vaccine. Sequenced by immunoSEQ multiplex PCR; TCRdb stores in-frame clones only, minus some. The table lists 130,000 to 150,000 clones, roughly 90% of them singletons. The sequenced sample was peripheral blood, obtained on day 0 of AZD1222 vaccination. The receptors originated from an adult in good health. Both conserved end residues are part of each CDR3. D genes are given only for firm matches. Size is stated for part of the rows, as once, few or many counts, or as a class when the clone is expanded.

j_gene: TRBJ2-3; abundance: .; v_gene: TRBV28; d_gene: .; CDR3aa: CASSFGLAETDTQYF; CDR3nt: TGTGCCAGCAGTTTCGGGCTAGCCGAAACAGATACGCAGTATTTT
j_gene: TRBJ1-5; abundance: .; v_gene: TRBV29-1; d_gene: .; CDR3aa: CSAVGGVYPEGNQPQHF; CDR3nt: TGCAGCGCCGTGGGGGGGGTCTACCCCGAAGGCAATCAGCCCCAGCATTTT
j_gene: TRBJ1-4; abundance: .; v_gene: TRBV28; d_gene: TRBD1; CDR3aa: CASRLQGATNEKLFF; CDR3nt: TGTGCCAGCAGACTCCAGGGGGCAACTAATGAAAAACTGTTTTTT
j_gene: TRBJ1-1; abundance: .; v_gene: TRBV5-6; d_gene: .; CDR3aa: CASSLALFGPNTEAFF; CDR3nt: TGTGCCAGCAGCTTGGCCTTATTCGGGCCTAACACTGAAGCTTTCTTT
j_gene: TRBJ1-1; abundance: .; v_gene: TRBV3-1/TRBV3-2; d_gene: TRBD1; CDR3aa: CASSFRTGGRNTEAFF; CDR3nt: TGTGCCAGCAGCTTTCGGACAGGGGGCAGGAACACTGAAGCTTTCTTT
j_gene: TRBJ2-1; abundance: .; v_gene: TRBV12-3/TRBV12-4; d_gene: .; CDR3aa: CASTNSHEQFF; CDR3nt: TGTGCCAGCACAAATTCCCATGAGCAGTTCTTC
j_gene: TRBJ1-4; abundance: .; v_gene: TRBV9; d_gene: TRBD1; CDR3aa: CASSVGQTNEKLFF; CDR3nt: TGTGCCAGCAGCGTGGGACAGACTAATGAAAAACTGTTTTTT
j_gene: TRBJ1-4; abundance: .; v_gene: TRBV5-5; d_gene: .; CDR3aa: CASSLLEVFATNEKLFF; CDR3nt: TGTGCCAGCAGCTTGTTGGAAGTTTTTGCAACTAATGAAAAACTGTTTTTT
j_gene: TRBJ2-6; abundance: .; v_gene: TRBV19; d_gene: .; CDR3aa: CASSIPVGAGSNVLTF; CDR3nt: TGTGCCAGTAGTATACCCGTGGGCGCGGGGAGCAACGTCCTGACTTTC
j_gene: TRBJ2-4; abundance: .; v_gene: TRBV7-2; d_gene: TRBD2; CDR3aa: CASSLLAENIQYF; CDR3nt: TGTGCCAGCAGTTTACTAGCGGAAAACATTCAGTACTTC
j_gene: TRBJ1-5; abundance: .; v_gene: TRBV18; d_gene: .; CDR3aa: CASSPREAGGNQPQHF; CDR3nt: TGTGCCAGCTCACCACGGGAGGCCGGGGGGAATCAGCCCCAGCATTTT
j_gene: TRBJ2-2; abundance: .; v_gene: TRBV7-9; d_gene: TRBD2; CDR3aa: CASSLLTSGNSGELFF; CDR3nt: TGTGCCAGCAGCTTACTGACTAGCGGAAACAGCGGGGAGCTGTTTTTT
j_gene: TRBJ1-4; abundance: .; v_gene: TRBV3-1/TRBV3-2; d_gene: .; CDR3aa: CATRREVGKRMFF; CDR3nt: TGTGCCACACGACGGGAGGTGGGTAAGCGGATGTTTTTT
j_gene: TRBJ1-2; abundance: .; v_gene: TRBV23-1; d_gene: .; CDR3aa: CASSHKSAPGLNYGYTF; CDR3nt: TGCGCCAGCAGTCACAAATCGGCCCCGGGGCTCAACTATGGCTACACCTTC
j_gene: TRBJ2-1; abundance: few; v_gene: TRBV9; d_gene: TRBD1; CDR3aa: CASSLREGASHRLSYNEQFF; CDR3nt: TGTGCCAGCAGCCTCCGAGAGGGGGCTTCCCACCGCTTATCCTACAATGAGCAGTTCTTC
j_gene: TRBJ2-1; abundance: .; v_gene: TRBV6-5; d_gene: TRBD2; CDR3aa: CASSRLAGHGNEQFF; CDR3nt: TGTGCCAGCAGCCGACTAGCGGGCCATGGAAATGAGCAGTTCTTC
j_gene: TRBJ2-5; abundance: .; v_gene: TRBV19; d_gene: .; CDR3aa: CASRPGQGGETQYF; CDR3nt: TGTGCCAGTAGGCCCGGTCAGGGTGGGGAGACCCAGTACTTC
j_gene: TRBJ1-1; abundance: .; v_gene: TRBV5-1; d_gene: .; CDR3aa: CASSLSGDLGTEAFF; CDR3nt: TGCGCCAGCAGCTTGTCAGGGGACCTAGGTACTGAAGCTTTCTTT
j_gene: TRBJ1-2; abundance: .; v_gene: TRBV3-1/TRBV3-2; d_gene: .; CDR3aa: CASSQGGRDGYTF; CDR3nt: TGTGCCAGCAGCCAAGGAGGGAGGGATGGCTACACCTTC
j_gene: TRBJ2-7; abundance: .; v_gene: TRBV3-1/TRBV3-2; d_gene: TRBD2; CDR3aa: CASSRTSGILYEQYF; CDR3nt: TGTGCCAGCAGCCGGACTAGCGGGATTCTCTACGAGCAGTACTTC
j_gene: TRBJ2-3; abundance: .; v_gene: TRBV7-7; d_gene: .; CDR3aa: CASSSLGDRGSTDTQYF; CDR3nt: TGTGCCAGCAGCTCCCTCGGTGATCGGGGAAGCACAGATACGCAGTATTTT
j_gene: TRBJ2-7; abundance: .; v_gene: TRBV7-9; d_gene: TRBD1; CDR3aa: CASSLAQGDEQYF; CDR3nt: TGTGCCAGCAGCTTGGCACAGGGGGACGAGCAGTACTTC
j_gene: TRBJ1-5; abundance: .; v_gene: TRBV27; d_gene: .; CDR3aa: CASSPWGGSNQPQHF; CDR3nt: TGTGCCAGCAGCCCATGGGGAGGGAGCAATCAGCCCCAGCATTTT